This T cell receptor beta chain derives from a study of cytomegalovirus exposure and HLA in healthy donors. Worth noting for this clone: Its cognate antigen is unknown.

Findings of the study overall: In vitro data verified a few CMV-associated chains as specific for CMV antigens.

Assay used: immunoSEQ multiplex PCR; TCRdb lists only in-frame clones, some missing. Among fewer than 150,000 clones, around 90% were seen once, and the ten largest hold about 7.9%. Germline assignment: CDR1 MNHNS and CDR2 SASEGT. Between the trimmed V and J ends, which lost 8 bases and 3 bases, there was a span of 4 bases. The CDR3 extends over 10 amino acids. This chain links TRBV6-1 with TRBJ2-5; the D is unclear. The receptor was isolated from a woman younger than 35 in good health and CMV-seropositive. The sample taken for sequencing was PBMCs. Here the CDR3 reads CASGEETQYF. The CDR3 DNA is TGTGCCAGCGGAGAAGAGACCCAGTACTTC.